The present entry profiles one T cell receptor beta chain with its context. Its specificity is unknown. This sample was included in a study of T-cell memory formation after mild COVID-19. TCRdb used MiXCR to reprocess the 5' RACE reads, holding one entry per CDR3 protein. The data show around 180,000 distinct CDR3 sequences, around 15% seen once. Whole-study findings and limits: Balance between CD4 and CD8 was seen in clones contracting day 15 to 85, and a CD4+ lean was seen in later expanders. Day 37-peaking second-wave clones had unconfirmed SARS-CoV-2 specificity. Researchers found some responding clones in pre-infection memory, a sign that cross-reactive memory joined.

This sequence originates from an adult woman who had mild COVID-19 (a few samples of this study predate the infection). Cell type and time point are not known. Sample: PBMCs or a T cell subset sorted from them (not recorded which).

The CDR3 region is CASSRTGRSEKLFF. CDR3 nucleotides: TGTGCCAGCAGCCGTACAGGGCGCAGTGAAAAACTGTTTTTT. The V call is TRBV7-9, the J call TRBJ1-4, with D possibly matching TRBD1 (6 bases). Trimming removed 5 bases from V and 7 bases from J, with 14 bases in between. This CDR3 contains 14 residues. The germline CDR1 and CDR2 sequences are SEHNR and FQNEAQ (reference sequence).